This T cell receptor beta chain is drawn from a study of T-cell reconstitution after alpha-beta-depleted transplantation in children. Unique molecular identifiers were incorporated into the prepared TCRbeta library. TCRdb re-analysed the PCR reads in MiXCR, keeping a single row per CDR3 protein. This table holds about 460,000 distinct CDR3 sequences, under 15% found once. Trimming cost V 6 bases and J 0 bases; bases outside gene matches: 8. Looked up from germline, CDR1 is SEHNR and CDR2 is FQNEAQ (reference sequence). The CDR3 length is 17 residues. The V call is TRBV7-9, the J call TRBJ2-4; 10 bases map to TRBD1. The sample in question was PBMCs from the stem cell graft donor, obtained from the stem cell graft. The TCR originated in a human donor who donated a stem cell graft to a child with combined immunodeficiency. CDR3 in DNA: TGTGCCAGCAGGTCGACAGGGGGCCCGTTAGCCAAAAACATTCAGTACTTC. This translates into CASRSTGGPLAKNIQYF.